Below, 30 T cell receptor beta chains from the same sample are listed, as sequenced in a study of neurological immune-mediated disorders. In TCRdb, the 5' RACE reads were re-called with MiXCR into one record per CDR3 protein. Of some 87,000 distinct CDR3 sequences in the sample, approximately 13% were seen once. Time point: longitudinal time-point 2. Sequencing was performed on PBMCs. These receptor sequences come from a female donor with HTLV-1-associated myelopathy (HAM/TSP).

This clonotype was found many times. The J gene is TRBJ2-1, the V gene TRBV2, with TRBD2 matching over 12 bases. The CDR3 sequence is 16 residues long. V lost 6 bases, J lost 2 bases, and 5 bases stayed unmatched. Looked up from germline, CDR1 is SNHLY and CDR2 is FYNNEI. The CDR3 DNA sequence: TGTGCCAGCAGAGGGACTAGCGGGCACACCTACAATGAGCAGTTCTTC. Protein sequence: CASRGTSGHTYNEQFF.

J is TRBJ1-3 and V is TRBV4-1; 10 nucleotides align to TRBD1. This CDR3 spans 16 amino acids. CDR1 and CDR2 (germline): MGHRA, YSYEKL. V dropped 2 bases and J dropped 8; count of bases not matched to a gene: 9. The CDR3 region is CASSQPRTGGADTIYF. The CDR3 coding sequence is TGCGCCAGCAGCCAACCCAGGACAGGGGGGGCAGACACCATATATTTT.

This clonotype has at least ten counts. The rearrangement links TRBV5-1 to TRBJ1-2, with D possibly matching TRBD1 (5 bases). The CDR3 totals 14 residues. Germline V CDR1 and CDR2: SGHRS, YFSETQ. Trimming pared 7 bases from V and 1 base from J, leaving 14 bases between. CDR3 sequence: CASRLSTVNYGYTF. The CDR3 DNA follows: TGCGCCAGCCGACTCTCGACAGTTAACTATGGCTACACCTTC. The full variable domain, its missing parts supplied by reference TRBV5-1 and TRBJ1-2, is KAGVTQTPRYLIKTRGQQVTLSCSPISGHRSVSWYQQTPGQGLQFLFEYFSETQRNKGNFPGRFSGRQFSNSRSEMNVSTLELGDSALYLCASRLSTVNYGYTFGSGTRLTVV.

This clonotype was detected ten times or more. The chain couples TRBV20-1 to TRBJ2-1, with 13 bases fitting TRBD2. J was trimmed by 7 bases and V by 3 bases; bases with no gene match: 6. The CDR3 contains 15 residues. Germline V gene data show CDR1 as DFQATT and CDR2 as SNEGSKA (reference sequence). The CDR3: CSASGTSGGVNEQFF. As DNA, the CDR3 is TGCAGTGCTAGTGGAACTAGCGGGGGGGTGAATGAGCAGTTCTTC.

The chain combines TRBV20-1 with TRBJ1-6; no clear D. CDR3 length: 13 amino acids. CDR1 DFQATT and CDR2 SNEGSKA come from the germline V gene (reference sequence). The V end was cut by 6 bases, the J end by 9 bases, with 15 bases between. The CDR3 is CSALSDFTSPLHF. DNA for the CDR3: TGCAGTGCCCTCAGTGACTTCACTTCACCCCTCCACTTT.

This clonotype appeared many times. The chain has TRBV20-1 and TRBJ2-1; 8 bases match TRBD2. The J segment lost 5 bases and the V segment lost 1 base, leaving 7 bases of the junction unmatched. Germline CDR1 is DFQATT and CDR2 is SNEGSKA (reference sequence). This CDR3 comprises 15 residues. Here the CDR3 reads CSARGASGRNNEQFF. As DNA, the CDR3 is TGCAGTGCTAGAGGCGCTAGCGGGCGTAACAATGAGCAGTTCTTC.

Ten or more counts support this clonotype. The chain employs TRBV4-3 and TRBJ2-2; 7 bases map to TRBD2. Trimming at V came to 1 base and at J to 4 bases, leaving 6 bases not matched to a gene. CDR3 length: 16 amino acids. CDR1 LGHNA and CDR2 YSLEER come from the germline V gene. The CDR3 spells CASSQVGRGFTGELFF. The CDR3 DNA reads TGCGCCAGCAGCCAAGTAGGGCGGGGGTTCACCGGGGAGCTGTTTTTT.

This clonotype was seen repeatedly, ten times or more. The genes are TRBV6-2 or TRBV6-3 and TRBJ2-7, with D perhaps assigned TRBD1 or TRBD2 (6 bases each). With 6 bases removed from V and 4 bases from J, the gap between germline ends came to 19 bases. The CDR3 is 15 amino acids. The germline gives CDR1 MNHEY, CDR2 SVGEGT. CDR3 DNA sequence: TGTGCCAGCAGGGCCCCGGGGGCGTTTGGATACGAGCAGTACTTC. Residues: CASRAPGAFGYEQYF.

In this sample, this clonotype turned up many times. The chain's CDR3 is CASSQDSAGRGGELFF. The CDR3 nucleotides read TGCGCCAGCAGCCAAGATTCCGCAGGGCGAGGAGGGGAGCTGTTTTTT. The V gene is TRBV4-1, the J gene TRBJ2-2, with D perhaps TRBD1 (5 bases). Germline V gene data show CDR1 as MGHRA and CDR2 as YSYEKL. This CDR3 region has 16 residues. V lost 0 bases, J lost 8 bases, and 16 bases lay in between.

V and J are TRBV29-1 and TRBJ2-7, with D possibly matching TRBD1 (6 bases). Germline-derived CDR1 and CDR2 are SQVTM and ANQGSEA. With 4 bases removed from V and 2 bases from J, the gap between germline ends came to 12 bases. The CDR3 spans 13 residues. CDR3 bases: TGCAGCGTTGTGGAAGGGGGTGCCTACGAGCAGTACTTC. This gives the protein CSVVEGGAYEQYF.

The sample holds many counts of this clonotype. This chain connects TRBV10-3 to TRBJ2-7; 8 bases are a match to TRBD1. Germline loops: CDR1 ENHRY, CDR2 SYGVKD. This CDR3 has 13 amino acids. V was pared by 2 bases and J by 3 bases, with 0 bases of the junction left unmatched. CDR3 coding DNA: TGTGCCATCAGTGAGGGACAGGGCTACGAGCAGTACTTC. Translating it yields CAISEGQGYEQYF.

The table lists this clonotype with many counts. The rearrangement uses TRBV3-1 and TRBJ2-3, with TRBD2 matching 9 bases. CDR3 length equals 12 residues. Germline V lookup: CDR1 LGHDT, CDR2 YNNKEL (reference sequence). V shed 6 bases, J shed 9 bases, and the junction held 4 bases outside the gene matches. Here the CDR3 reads CASSFSGGTQYF. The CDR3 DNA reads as TGTGCCAGCAGTTTTAGCGGGGGAACGCAGTATTTT.

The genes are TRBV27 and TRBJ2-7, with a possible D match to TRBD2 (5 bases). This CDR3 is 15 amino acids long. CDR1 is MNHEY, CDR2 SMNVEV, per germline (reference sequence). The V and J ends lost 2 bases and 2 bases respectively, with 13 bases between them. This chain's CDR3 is CASSLRSGRTYEQYF. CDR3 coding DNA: TGTGCCAGCAGTTTAAGGAGCGGCCGAACCTACGAGCAGTACTTC.

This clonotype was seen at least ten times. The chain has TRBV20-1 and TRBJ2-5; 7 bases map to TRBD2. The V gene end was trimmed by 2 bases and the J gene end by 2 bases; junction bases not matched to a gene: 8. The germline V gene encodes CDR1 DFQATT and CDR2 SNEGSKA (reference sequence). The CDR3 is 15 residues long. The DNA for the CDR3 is TGCAGTGCTAGACCGTCCGCTAGCGGACAAGAGACCCAGTACTTC. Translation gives CSARPSASGQETQYF.

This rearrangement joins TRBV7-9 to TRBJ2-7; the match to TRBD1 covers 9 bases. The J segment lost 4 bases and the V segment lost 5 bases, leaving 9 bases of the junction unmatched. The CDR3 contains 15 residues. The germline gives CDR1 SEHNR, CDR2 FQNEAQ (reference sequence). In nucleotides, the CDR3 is TGTGCCAGCAGCAGAACCGGGACAGGGCTGTACGAGCAGTACTTC. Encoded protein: CASSRTGTGLYEQYF.

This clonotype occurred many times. This CDR3 reads CASSRLTNTEAFF. In DNA form, the CDR3 reads TGTGCCAGCAGCCGTCTTACCAACACTGAAGCTTTCTTT. The rearrangement uses TRBV6-1 and TRBJ1-1; D uncertain. V lost 6 bases and J lost 2, with 10 bases in between. This CDR3 has 13 residues. Germline loops: CDR1 MNHNS, CDR2 SASEGT.

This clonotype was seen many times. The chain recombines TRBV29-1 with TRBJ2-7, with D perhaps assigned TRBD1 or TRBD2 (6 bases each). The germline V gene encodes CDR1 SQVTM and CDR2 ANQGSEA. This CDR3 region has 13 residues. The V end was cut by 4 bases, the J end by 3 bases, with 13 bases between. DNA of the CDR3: TGCAGCGTTGGTGGAGGGGGTTTCTACGAGCAGTACTTC. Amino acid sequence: CSVGGGGFYEQYF.

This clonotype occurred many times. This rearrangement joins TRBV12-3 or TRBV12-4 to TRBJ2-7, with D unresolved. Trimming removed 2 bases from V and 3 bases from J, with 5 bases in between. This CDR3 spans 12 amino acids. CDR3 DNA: TGTGCCAGCAGTTTAAACAACTACGAGCAGTACTTC. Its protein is CASSLNNYEQYF.

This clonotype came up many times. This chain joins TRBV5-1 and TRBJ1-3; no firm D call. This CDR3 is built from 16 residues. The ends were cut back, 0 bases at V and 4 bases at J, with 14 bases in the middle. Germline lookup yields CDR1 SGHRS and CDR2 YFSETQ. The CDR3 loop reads CASSLGCLSEGNTIYF. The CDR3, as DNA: TGCGCCAGCAGCTTGGGGTGTCTCTCCGAGGGAAACACCATATATTTT.

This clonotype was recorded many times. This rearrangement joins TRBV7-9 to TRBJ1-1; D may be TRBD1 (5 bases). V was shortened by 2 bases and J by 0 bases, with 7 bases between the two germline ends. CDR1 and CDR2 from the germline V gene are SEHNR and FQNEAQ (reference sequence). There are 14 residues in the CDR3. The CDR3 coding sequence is TGTGCCAGCAGCTTATGGGGCCTGAACACTGAAGCTTTCTTT. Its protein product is CASSLWGLNTEAFF. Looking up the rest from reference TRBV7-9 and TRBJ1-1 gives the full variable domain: DTGVSQNPRHKITKRGQNVTFRCDPISEHNRLYWYRQTLGQGPEFLTYFQNEAQLEKSRLLSDRFSAERPKGSFSTLEIQRTEQGDSAMYLCASSLWGLNTEAFFGQGTRLTVV.

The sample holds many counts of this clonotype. The CDR3 nucleotides are TGTGCCAGCACGGGTCCAGCGAACACTGAAGCTTTCTTT. It codes for CASTGPANTEAFF. V usage is TRBV27 and J usage is TRBJ1-1; D gene ambiguous. The germline V gene encodes CDR1 MNHEY and CDR2 SMNVEV (reference sequence). This CDR3 is built from 13 residues. The germline V and J ends were trimmed by 7 bases and 1 base, with 10 bases remaining between them.

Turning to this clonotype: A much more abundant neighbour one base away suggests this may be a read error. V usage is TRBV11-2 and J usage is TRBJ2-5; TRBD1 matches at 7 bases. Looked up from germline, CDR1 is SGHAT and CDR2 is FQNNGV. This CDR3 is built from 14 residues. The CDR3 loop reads CASSRQGHLETQDF. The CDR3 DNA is TGTGCCAGCAGCCGACAGGGACACCTGGAAACCCAGGACTTC.

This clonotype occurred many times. CDR3 sequence reads: CASSLLSGGARYEQYF. The CDR3 DNA is TGTGCCAGCAGTCTACTTAGCGGGGGGGCGCGGTACGAGCAGTACTTC. The chain links TRBV28 to TRBJ2-7; TRBD2 agrees at 11 bases. J gave up 4 bases and V 5 bases, and 10 bases lay outside the gene matches. The CDR3 contains 16 residues. Looked up from germline, CDR1 is MDHEN and CDR2 is SYDVKM.

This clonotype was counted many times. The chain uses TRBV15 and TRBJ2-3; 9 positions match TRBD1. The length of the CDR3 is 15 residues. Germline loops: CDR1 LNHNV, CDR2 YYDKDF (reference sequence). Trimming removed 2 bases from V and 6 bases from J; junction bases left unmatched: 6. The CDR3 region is CATSRRDRAADTQYF. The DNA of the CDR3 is TGTGCCACCAGCAGACGGGACAGGGCCGCGGATACGCAGTATTTT.

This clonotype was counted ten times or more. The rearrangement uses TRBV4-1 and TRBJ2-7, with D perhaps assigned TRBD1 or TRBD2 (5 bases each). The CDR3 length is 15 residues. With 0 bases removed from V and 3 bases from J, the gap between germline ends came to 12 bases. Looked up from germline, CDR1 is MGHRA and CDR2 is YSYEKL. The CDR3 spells CASSQDPRGGYEQYF. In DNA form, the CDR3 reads TGCGCCAGCAGCCAAGATCCTCGGGGCGGCTACGAGCAGTACTTC.

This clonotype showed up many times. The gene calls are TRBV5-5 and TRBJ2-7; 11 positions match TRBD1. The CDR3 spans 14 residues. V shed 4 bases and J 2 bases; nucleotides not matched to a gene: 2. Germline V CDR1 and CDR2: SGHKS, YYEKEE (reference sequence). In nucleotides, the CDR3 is TGTGCCAGCAGCGTGGGACAGGGGGCCTACGAGCAGTACTTC. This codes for CASSVGQGAYEQYF.

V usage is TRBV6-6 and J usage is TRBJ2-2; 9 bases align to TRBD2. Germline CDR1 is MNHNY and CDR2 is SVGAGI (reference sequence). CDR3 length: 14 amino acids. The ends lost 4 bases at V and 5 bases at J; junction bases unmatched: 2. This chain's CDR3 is CASSWAGGTGELFF. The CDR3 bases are TGTGCCAGCAGTTGGGCGGGGGGGACCGGGGAGCTGTTTTTT.

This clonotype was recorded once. CDR3: CASPRDRNTGELFF. CDR3 DNA: TGTGCCAGCCCGAGGGACAGGAACACCGGGGAGCTGTTTTTT. The chain couples TRBV19 to TRBJ2-2; 7 bases are shared with TRBD1. CDR1 and CDR2 (germline): LNHDA, SQIVND (reference sequence). CDR3 length: 14 amino acids. V shed 9 bases and J 1 base; nucleotides not matched to a gene: 5. The full variable domain, in which reference TRBV19 and TRBJ2-2 provide the parts outside the CDR3, is DGGITQSPKYLFRKEGQNVTLSCEQNLNHDAMYWYRQDPGQGLRLIYYSQIVNDFQKGDIAEGYSVSREKKESFPLTVTSAQKNPTAFYLCASPRDRNTGELFFGEGSRLTVL.

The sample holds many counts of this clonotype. The CDR3 DNA reads TGCGCCAGCAGTGAGGTCGGGGAAGAGACCCAGTACTTC. As protein: CASSEVGEETQYF. The genes are TRBV10-1 and TRBJ2-5; the D gene is possibly TRBD2 (5 bases). V lost 2 bases and J 3 bases, leaving 7 bases between the germline ends. CDR3 size: 13 residues. CDR1 is WNHNN and CDR2 is SYGVQD in the germline V gene (reference sequence).

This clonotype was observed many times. DNA of the CDR3: TGTGCCAGCAGTATAGAGTCCGGGGAGCTGTTTTTT. Encoded protein: CASSIESGELFF. The rearrangement links TRBV28 to TRBJ2-2; no reliable D call. In germline, CDR1 is MDHEN, CDR2 SYDVKM. This CDR3 comprises 12 residues. Trimming shortened V by 5 bases and J by 6 bases, and 7 bases separated the two germline ends.